This entry concerns a single T cell receptor beta chain. This entry is derived from a study of blood T cell repertoires in COVID-19. Study context: Donors in the United States, Italy and Spain gave samples during acute or convalescent COVID-19.

Original analysis: Scientists estimated how many nucleated cells there were by amplifying reference gene primers. Clones were read by immunoSEQ multiplex PCR, and TCRdb kept only the in-frame ones, dropping some. From that table come the V and J calls and clone size; the DNA was used to work out D and trimming. The sample comprises some 83,000 clones, roughly 88% of which are singletons, and about 0.51% rests with the top ten. The CDR3 is made up of 15 amino acids. V dropped 10 bases and J dropped 7; count of bases not matched to a gene: 14. CDR1 and CDR2 (germline): MNHEY, SMNVEV (reference sequence).

The sequenced sample was peripheral blood. The rearrangement links TRBV27 to TRBJ2-1, with TRBD2 matching over 9 bases. This TCR was recovered from a man between 60 and 75 years old with acute or convalescent COVID-19. CDR3 in amino acids: CATLRREGLRNEQFF. The DNA of the CDR3 is TGTGCCACCCTGCGGCGGGAGGGCCTAAGGAATGAGCAGTTCTTC.